Listed below are T cell receptor beta chains from one sample, sequenced in a study of blood T cell repertoires in COVID-19. Method: immunoSEQ multiplex PCR; TCRdb's copy keeps in-frame clones and lacks some. The sample includes under 350,000 clones, approximately 90% of them seen just once. The sample taken for sequencing was peripheral blood. These receptors all stem from a man aged 35-49 years with acute or convalescent COVID-19. The CDR3 runs from the conserved cysteine through the conserved F or W. The D gene is left open where the match is weak. The size of a clone is reported for some rows only, either as once, few or many, or as a class for expanded clones.

NA	NA	TRBV24-1	TRBJ2-3	CATSDTSRGDTQYF	TGTGCCACCAGTGATACTAGCAGAGGAGATACGCAGTATTTT
NA	NA	TRBV13	TRBJ1-4	CASSLTVTPDATNEKLFF	TGTGCCAGCAGCTTGACAGTAACCCCGGATGCAACTAATGAAAAACTGTTTTTT
NA	NA	TRBV5-6	TRBJ2-2	CASSFPNRWYTGELFF	TGTGCCAGCAGCTTCCCTAACAGGTGGTACACCGGGGAGCTGTTTTTT
NA	NA	TRBV7-2	TRBJ2-3	CASSQNQGTDTQYF	TGTGCCAGCAGCCAAAATCAGGGAACAGATACGCAGTATTTT
NA	once	TRBV30	TRBJ1-1	CAWSQDRQGSPPAFF	TGTGCCTGGAGTCAGGACCGGCAGGGGTCGCCTCCGGCTTTCTTT
TRBD1	NA	TRBV6-5	TRBJ1-5	CASRESGGENQPQHF	TGTGCCAGCAGGGAGTCAGGGGGCGAGAATCAGCCCCAGCATTTT
NA	few	TRBV5-1	TRBJ1-1	CASSYNGRMITEAFF	TGCGCCAGCAGCTACAACGGGAGGATGATCACTGAAGCTTTCTTT
NA	NA	TRBV24-1	TRBJ1-5	CATSDQAPGGNQPQHF	TGTGCCACCAGTGATCAGGCCCCGGGGGGCAATCAGCCCCAGCATTTT
TRBD1	NA	TRBV2	TRBJ2-2	CASSGTGVKWELFF	TGTGCCAGCTCCGGGACAGGAGTCAAGTGGGAGCTGTTTTTT
NA	NA	TRBV28	TRBJ1-2	CASSFLQAAGYTF	TGTGCCAGCAGTTTCTTACAGGCGGCGGGCTACACCTTC
TRBD1	NA	TRBV10-3	TRBJ1-5	CAISDGQGYQPQHF	TGTGCCATCAGCGACGGACAGGGCTACCAGCCCCAGCATTTT
NA	few	TRBV6-5	TRBJ1-1	CASSYSRNTEAFF	TGTGCCAGCAGTTACTCGAGGAACACTGAAGCTTTCTTT
NA	NA	TRBV7-3	TRBJ2-7	CASSSTGYEQYF	TGTGCCAGCAGTTCTACTGGCTACGAGCAGTACTTC
NA	NA	TRBV5-4	TRBJ2-3	CASSLEGMGRRKYF	TGTGCCAGCAGCTTGGAAGGTATGGGCAGGCGCAAGTATTTT
TRBD1	NA	TRBV2	TRBJ1-2	CASKSNRGNYGYTF	TGTGCCAGCAAATCGAACAGGGGAAACTATGGCTACACCTTC
TRBD2	NA	TRBV5-1	TRBJ2-2	CASSLGLAGTGELFF	TGCGCCAGCAGCTTGGGGCTAGCGGGCACCGGGGAGCTGTTTTTT
NA	NA	TRBV7-2	TRBJ2-7	CASSPGGQSYEQYF	TGTGCCAGCAGCCCGGGCGGGCAATCCTACGAGCAGTACTTC
NA	NA	TRBV15	TRBJ1-5	CATSIRDHQPQHF	TGTGCCACCAGCATTCGGGATCATCAGCCCCAGCATTTT
TRBD1	NA	TRBV6-5	TRBJ1-5	CASSQGTDQPQHF	TGTGCCAGCAGCCAAGGGACAGACCAGCCCCAGCATTTT
TRBD1	NA	TRBV5-1	TRBJ1-2	CASSSGQGNYGYTF	TGCGCCAGCAGCTCGGGACAGGGCAACTATGGCTACACCTTC
TRBD1	NA	TRBV4-2	TRBJ1-1	CASSPLVQGPLLGTEAFF	TGTGCCAGCAGCCCCCTGGTACAGGGGCCCCTCTTAGGGACTGAAGCTTTCTTT
NA	NA	TRBV5-1	TRBJ2-3	CASSSGQDTQYF	TGCGCCAGCAGCTCGGGTCAAGATACGCAGTATTTT
TRBD1	NA	TRBV4-2	TRBJ1-1	CASSQEDRGSTEAFF	TGTGCCAGCAGCCAAGAAGACAGGGGATCCACTGAAGCTTTCTTT
NA	NA	TRBV18	TRBJ2-3	CASSPAGWDTDTQYF	TGTGCCAGCTCACCGGCGGGATGGGACACAGATACGCAGTATTTT
NA	NA	TRBV6-5	TRBJ1-1	CASSYDRTEAFF	TGTGCCAGCAGTTACGACAGGACTGAAGCTTTCTTT
TRBD1	NA	TRBV7-3	TRBJ1-4	CASSLQNRDRGLTTNEKLFF	TGTGCCAGCAGCTTACAAAACCGGGACAGGGGGCTTACAACTAATGAAAAACTGTTTTTT
TRBD1	NA	TRBV27	TRBJ2-2	CASSWTGPGELFF	TGTGCCAGCAGTTGGACAGGACCGGGGGAGCTGTTTTTT
NA	NA	TRBV27	TRBJ1-5	CASSSGESQPQHF	TGTGCCAGCAGTTCAGGGGAAAGTCAGCCCCAGCATTTT
NA	NA	TRBV10-3	TRBJ2-1	CAISDPGTRNAGEQFF	TGTGCCATCAGTGATCCCGGGACTCGGAACGCGGGGGAGCAGTTCTTC
NA	NA	TRBV12-3/TRBV12-4	TRBJ1-5	CASTPSVGPQHF	TGTGCCAGCACTCCTAGCGTTGGGCCCCAGCATTTT
TRBD2	NA	TRBV14	TRBJ2-7	CASSLQAGGAYEQYF	TGTGCCAGCAGCCTCCAGGCGGGGGGCGCGTACGAGCAGTACTTC
TRBD2	NA	TRBV10-1	TRBJ2-3	CASSDLRGGEYTQYF	TGCGCCAGCAGTGATCTCCGGGGAGGGGAATATACGCAGTATTTT
NA	few	TRBV18	TRBJ1-1	CASSPMEARLAEAFF	TGTGCCAGCTCACCGATGGAGGCCCGGCTGGCTGAAGCTTTCTTT
NA	NA	TRBV10-3	TRBJ1-3	CAISELGGSGGNTIYF	TGTGCCATCAGTGAGTTAGGAGGTAGCGGTGGAAACACCATATATTTT
TRBD1	NA	TRBV27	TRBJ2-7	CASSLGQNEQYF	TGTGCCAGCAGCTTGGGACAGAACGAGCAGTACTTC
TRBD1	NA	TRBV6-5	TRBJ1-5	CASRGQISNQPQHF	TGTGCCAGCAGGGGACAGATTAGCAATCAGCCCCAGCATTTT
NA	NA	TRBV19	TRBJ1-5	CASTTAGPGNNQPQHF	TGTGCCAGTACTACCGCAGGCCCTGGTAACAATCAGCCCCAGCATTTT
NA	NA	TRBV19	TRBJ1-1	CASLALERFTEAFF	TGTGCCAGCCTGGCGCTAGAGAGGTTCACTGAAGCTTTCTTT
TRBD1	NA	TRBV11-2	TRBJ1-6	CASSPGQGISPLHF	TGTGCCAGCAGCCCCGGACAGGGAATTTCACCCCTCCACTTT
NA	NA	TRBV3-1/TRBV3-2	TRBJ1-6	CASSSVGLHGSYNSPLHF	TGTGCCAGCAGCTCAGTGGGACTTCATGGCTCCTATAATTCACCCCTCCACTTT
NA	NA	TRBV6-2/TRBV6-3	TRBJ2-1	CASSAQPGQYNEQFF	TGTGCCAGCAGTGCACAACCGGGACAATACAATGAGCAGTTCTTC
NA	once	TRBV9	TRBJ1-1	CASSVDLRAGTEAFF	TGTGCCAGCAGCGTAGACCTACGGGCAGGGACTGAAGCTTTCTTT
TRBD2	NA	TRBV11-3	TRBJ2-5	CASSFGLAGGETQYF	TGTGCCAGCAGCTTCGGACTAGCGGGGGGAGAGACCCAGTACTTC
NA	NA	TRBV24-1	TRBJ1-1	CATSLGRQAFF	TGTGCCACCAGCTTGGGCCGTCAAGCTTTCTTT
TRBD1	NA	TRBV10-1	TRBJ2-2	CASRGTGANTGELFF	TGCGCCAGCAGGGGGACAGGGGCGAACACCGGGGAGCTGTTTTTT
TRBD1	NA	TRBV29-1	TRBJ1-2	CSLWGQGKGYTF	TGCAGCCTCTGGGGACAGGGAAAGGGCTACACCTTC
NA	few	TRBV25-1	TRBJ1-4	CASSDEGRTNEKLFF	TGTGCCAGCAGTGATGAGGGGAGGACTAATGAAAAACTGTTTTTT
NA	NA	TRBV2	TRBJ1-1	CARGQLNTEAFF	TGTGCCAGAGGACAGCTGAACACTGAAGCTTTCTTT
NA	NA	TRBV7-9	TRBJ2-1	CASSLDRPSSYNEQFF	TGTGCCAGCAGCTTAGACCGGCCTAGCTCCTACAATGAGCAGTTCTTC
TRBD1	NA	TRBV6-5	TRBJ1-2	CASGSTGVGYTF	TGTGCCAGCGGCTCTACAGGGGTTGGCTACACCTTC